The 20 T cell receptor beta chains given below trace back to one sample, sequenced in a study of T cells in Graves' hyperthyroidism and ophthalmopathy. The investigators amplified TCR beta CDR3 regions from RNA transcripts. The primer set for the first-round RT-PCR of the TCR CDR3 was HTBI. A single record per CDR3 protein comes from TCRdb applying MiXCR to the multiplex PCR reads. The table records about 52,000 distinct CDR3 sequences, approximately 52% of them present only once. The sample comprised blood. The receptors originated from a woman between 50 and 59 years old with Graves' ophthalmopathy.

The V gene is TRBV5-1, the J gene TRBJ2-6, with D uncertain. This CDR3 is 19 amino acids long. Trimming pared 0 bases from V and 4 bases from J, leaving 20 bases between. Germline loops: CDR1 SGHRS, CDR2 YFSETQ. The CDR3 loop is CASSLVRTPDLTGANVLTF. CDR3 sequence (DNA): TGCGCCAGCAGCTTGGTACGAACCCCGGATCTAACGGGGGCCAACGTCCTGACTTTC.

This clonotype was seen at least ten times. The rearrangement uses TRBV7-2 and TRBJ1-2, with no clear D. The CDR3 consists of 15 residues. The germline V and J ends were trimmed by 3 bases and 6 bases, with 17 bases remaining between them. The V gene's germline CDR1 is SGHTA and CDR2 FQGNSA. Here the CDR3 reads CASSFASGSSHGYTF. The CDR3, as DNA: TGTGCCAGCAGCTTCGCTTCCGGAAGTTCCCATGGCTACACCTTC.

This clonotype was seen repeatedly, ten times or more. The gene calls are TRBV7-8 and TRBJ2-1; D perhaps matches TRBD2 (5 bases). V was shortened by 4 bases and J by 9 bases, with 19 bases between the two germline ends. The germline V gene encodes CDR1 SGHVS and CDR2 FQNEAQ. The CDR3 covers 15 residues. The CDR3 region is CASSSLADARSEQFF. In nucleotides, the CDR3 is TGTGCCAGCAGCTCGCTAGCAGATGCGAGGAGTGAGCAGTTCTTC. Looking up the rest from reference TRBV7-8 and TRBJ2-1 gives the full variable domain: GAGVSQSPRYKVAKRGQDVALRCDPISGHVSLFWYQQALGQGPEFLTYFQNEAQLDKSGLPSDRFFAERPEGSVSTLKIQRTQQEDSAVYLCASSSLADARSEQFFGPGTRLTVL.

In its sample, this clonotype was seen many times. The J gene is TRBJ2-1, the V gene TRBV4-2; D gene uncertain. V shed 4 bases and J shed 1 base, with 11 bases lying between them. CDR1 and CDR2 (germline): LGHNA, YNFKEQ. The CDR3 runs to 15 residues. CDR3 coding DNA: TGTGCCAGCAGCCCCGAGGTTGGGTCCTACAATGAGCAGTTCTTC. This sequence encodes CASSPEVGSYNEQFF.

CDR3 coding DNA: TGTGCCAGCAGCCGGACTAGCGGGGGGGGACAGCAGTACTTC. Its translation: CASSRTSGGGQQYF. The chain links TRBV7-3 to TRBJ2-7; 15 bases align to TRBD2. Looked up from germline, CDR1 is SGHTA and CDR2 is FQGTGA. The V gene end was trimmed by 5 bases and the J gene end by 8 bases; junction bases not matched to a gene: 4. This CDR3 is 14 amino acids long.

The chain carries TRBV10-3 and TRBJ2-5; D might be TRBD1 (5 bases). Germline CDR1 reads ENHRY; CDR2 reads SYGVKD. This CDR3 region has 12 residues. V lost 6 bases, J lost 4 bases, and 9 bases lay in between. The CDR3 sequence: CAISRRGETQYF. In nucleotides, the CDR3 is TGTGCCATCAGCCGAAGGGGAGAGACCCAGTACTTC.

This clonotype was counted ten times or more. The chain combines TRBV19 with TRBJ2-5; 9 bases match TRBD2. CDR1 and CDR2 (germline): LNHDA, SQIVND (reference sequence). Unmatched junction bases numbered 8, after V lost 3 bases and J lost 3 bases. There are 16 residues in the CDR3. CDR3 loop: CASSMVSGRGKETQYF. Here the CDR3 DNA reads TGTGCCAGTAGTATGGTTAGCGGGAGAGGTAAAGAGACCCAGTACTTC.

This clonotype was observed a single time. The rearrangement joins TRBV10-2 to TRBJ2-1; D is unclear. Trimming removed 3 bases at V and 8 bases at J, with 5 bases between. In germline, CDR1 is WSHSY, CDR2 SAAADI. There are 11 residues in the CDR3. CDR3 sequence: CASSDSHEQFF. DNA for the CDR3: TGCGCCAGCAGTGATTCGCATGAGCAGTTCTTC.

The chain joins TRBV29-1 to TRBJ1-5; D gene ambiguous. The CDR3 covers 13 residues. Germline-derived CDR1 and CDR2 are SQVTM and ANQGSEA. The V and J ends lost 4 bases and 1 base respectively, with 8 bases between them. The CDR3 DNA sequence: TGCAGCGTTGCTAGTGGAAGCAATCAGCCCCAGCATTTT. It encodes CSVASGSNQPQHF.

The chain uses TRBV6-4 and TRBJ2-2; D tentatively fits TRBD1 or TRBD2 (5 bases each). The length of the CDR3 is 13 residues. Germline values: CDR1 MRHNA, CDR2 SNTAGT. The V gene lost 6 bases and the J gene lost 6 bases, with 11 bases spanning the gap. CDR3: CASRAGTAGELFF. CDR3 sequence (DNA): TGTGCCAGCAGAGCCGGGACGGCCGGGGAGCTGTTTTTT.

This sequence joins TRBV2 and TRBJ1-1; 7 bases line up with TRBD1. The CDR3 is 15 amino acids. CDR1 and CDR2 from the germline V gene are SNHLY and FYNNEI. The V segment lost 6 bases and the J segment 4 bases; nucleotides outside the gene matches: 11. The CDR3 here is CASRADLQGGTEAFF. CDR3 DNA sequence: TGTGCCAGCAGAGCCGACCTCCAGGGGGGCACTGAAGCTTTCTTT.

This clonotype has just one count. The CDR3 ends on some other residue instead of the conserved phenylalanine or tryptophan, so this is likely a read error. The DNA is left out, because the CDR3 cannot be placed on it with certainty; the CDR3 is given as TCRdb lists it. The CDR3 sequence is CSASGQGHEQYI. V gene TRBV20-1 combines with J gene TRBJ2-7; the D segment call TRBD1 is taken from the table without a DNA check. Counting both end residues, the CDR3 totals 12 amino acids. CDR1 is DFQATT, CDR2 SNEGSKA, per germline (reference sequence).

This clonotype was seen ten or more times. V is TRBV6-5 and J is TRBJ2-7, with D possibly called TRBD1 or TRBD2 (5 bases each). CDR3 size: 15 residues. The germline CDR1 and CDR2 sequences are MNHEY and SVGAGI. The ends were cut back, 2 bases at V and 2 bases at J, with 13 bases in the middle. CDR3 coding DNA: TGTGCCAGCAGTTACACCCCTGGGGGAACCTACGAGCAGTACTTC. Residues: CASSYTPGGTYEQYF.

This clonotype showed up many times. The CDR3 protein is CSARLAENEQFF. The CDR3 DNA reads as TGCAGTGCTAGACTAGCGGAGAATGAGCAGTTCTTC. V gene TRBV20-1 combines with J gene TRBJ2-1, with 7 positions matching TRBD2. V was pared by 2 bases and J by 7 bases, with 2 bases of the junction left unmatched. The germline CDR1 and CDR2 sequences are DFQATT and SNEGSKA (reference sequence). The CDR3 sequence is 12 residues long.

By share of the sample, this clonotype is medium-sized. The chain employs TRBV7-2 and TRBJ2-7; 10 positions agree with TRBD1. With V trimmed by 1 base and J by 4 bases, 1 base remained unmatched. Germline V lookup: CDR1 SGHTA, CDR2 FQGNSA. This CDR3 spans 14 amino acids. CDR3 sequence: CASSLGGQGYEQYF. CDR3 DNA sequence: TGTGCCAGCAGCTTAGGGGGACAGGGGTACGAGCAGTACTTC.

CDR3 nucleotides: TGTGCCAGCAAAAGGGACAGGGCCATAGAGACCCAGTACTTC. Amino acids: CASKRDRAIETQYF. The rearrangement joins TRBV7-3 to TRBJ2-5; 9 bases agree with TRBD1. CDR3 length: 14 amino acids. The ends lost 7 bases at V and 4 bases at J; junction bases unmatched: 7. Germline V gene data show CDR1 as SGHTA and CDR2 as FQGTGA. Complete variable domain (other parts from reference TRBV7-3 and TRBJ2-5): GAGVSQTPSNKVTEKGKYVELRCDPISGHTALYWYRQSLGQGPEFLIYFQGTGAADDSGLPNDRFFAVRPEGSVSTLKIQRTERGDSAVYLCASKRDRAIETQYFGPGTRLLVL.

The chain is built from TRBV7-2 and TRBJ2-1, with D possibly TRBD2 on 5 matching bases. Trimming shortened V by 4 bases and J by 6 bases, and 10 bases separated the two germline ends. Per the germline V gene, CDR1 is SGHTA and CDR2 is FQGNSA. The CDR3 contains 13 residues. The CDR3 coding sequence is TGTGCCAGCAGCTCGTACGGGGTCAATGAGCAGTTCTTC. Protein: CASSSYGVNEQFF.

Only a few counts were recorded for this clonotype. This chain uses TRBV7-3 with TRBJ2-7, with TRBD2 matching over 14 bases. V trimming: 5 bases; J trimming: 6 bases; junction bases outside the gene matches: 6. From germline, CDR1 is SGHTA and CDR2 FQGTGA. There are 15 residues in the CDR3. CDR3 nucleotides: TGTGCCAGCAGCCCGCCCGGACTAGCGGGAGGCGAGCAGTACTTC. Translated: CASSPPGLAGGEQYF.

This clonotype has at least ten counts. The genes are TRBV7-2 and TRBJ1-3; D gene ambiguous. Germline lookup yields CDR1 SGHTA and CDR2 FQGNSA. The CDR3 has 12 residues. V shed 5 bases and J shed 8 bases, with 10 bases lying between them. The CDR3 is CASSPPWDTIYF. The CDR3, as DNA: TGTGCCAGCAGCCCCCCCTGGGACACCATATATTTT.

Ten or more counts support this clonotype. The chain is built from TRBV6-5 and TRBJ2-1, with 11 bases matching TRBD1. Unmatched junction bases numbered 5, after V lost 6 bases and J lost 7 bases. This CDR3 is 14 amino acids long. Per germline, CDR1 MNHEY and CDR2 SVGAGI. CDR3 sequence: CASRAGTGGNEQFF. The CDR3 DNA is TGTGCCAGCAGAGCCGGGACAGGGGGGAATGAGCAGTTCTTC.